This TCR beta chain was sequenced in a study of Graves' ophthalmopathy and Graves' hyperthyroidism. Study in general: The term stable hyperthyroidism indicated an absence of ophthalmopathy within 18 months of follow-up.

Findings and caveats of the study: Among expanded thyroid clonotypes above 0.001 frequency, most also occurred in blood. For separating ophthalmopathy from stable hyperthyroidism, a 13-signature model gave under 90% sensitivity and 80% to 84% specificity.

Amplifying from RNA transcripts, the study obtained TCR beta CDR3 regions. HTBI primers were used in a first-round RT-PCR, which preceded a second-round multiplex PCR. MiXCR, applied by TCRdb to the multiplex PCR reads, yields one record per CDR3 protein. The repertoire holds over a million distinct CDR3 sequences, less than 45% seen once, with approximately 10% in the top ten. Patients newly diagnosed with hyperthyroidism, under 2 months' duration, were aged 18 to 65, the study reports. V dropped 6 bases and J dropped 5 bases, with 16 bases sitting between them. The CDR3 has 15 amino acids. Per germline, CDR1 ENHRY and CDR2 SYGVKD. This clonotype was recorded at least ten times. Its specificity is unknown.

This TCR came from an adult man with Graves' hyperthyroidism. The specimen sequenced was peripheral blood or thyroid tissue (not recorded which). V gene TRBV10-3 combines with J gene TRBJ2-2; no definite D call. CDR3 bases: TGTGCCATCAGCCCGGGCCCCGAACAGACCGGGGAGCTGTTTTTT. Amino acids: CAISPGPEQTGELFF.